This TCR beta chain was captured in a study of blood T cell repertoires in COVID-19. Across the study: Italy, Spain and the United States were the sources of the convalescent and acute COVID-19 samples. Sample material is recorded as cDNA or gDNA derived from T cells, B-cell-depleted T cells, or PBMCs.

There are 13 residues in the CDR3. Trimming cost V 0 bases and J 5 bases, with 2 bases left between them. Germline V lookup: CDR1 MGHRA, CDR2 YSYEKL. In the original workflow: Cell counts per sample came from amplifying reference gene primers. Clones were sequenced by immunoSEQ multiplex PCR, and TCRdb holds only the in-frame ones, with some missing. V and J calls and clone size follow that table, whereas D and trimming were derived from the DNA. The table records over 60,000 clones, around 80% of them present only once. Sample: peripheral blood. The gene calls are TRBV4-1 and TRBJ2-6; no firm D call. The receptor's source is a human donor in a cohort sampled during active COVID-19. For the CDR3, the DNA is TGCGCCAGCAGCCAAGACAGGGCCAACGTCCTGACTTTC. It specifies CASSQDRANVLTF.